These T cell receptor beta chains were read from a single sample in a study of beta chain features in type 1 diabetes. Clones were sequenced by immunoSEQ multiplex PCR, and TCRdb holds only the in-frame ones, with some missing. This sample carries approximately 84,000 clones, around 32% of them seen once, and the ten largest clones take about 0.48%. Specimen: stem cell memory CD4+ T cells from blood. The receptor set was obtained from a woman aged 18-30 years in good health. The CDR3 runs from the conserved cysteine through the conserved F or W. Fields, in order: CDR3 protein, CDR3 DNA, V gene, clone size, J gene, D gene. D genes are given only for firm matches. The size of a clone is reported for some rows only, either as once, few or many, or as a class for expanded clones.

CASSLASQGTNSPLHF,TGTGCCAGCAGCTTAGCCTCCCAGGGAACTAATTCACCCCTCCACTTT,TRBV7-2,-,TRBJ1-6,-
CASSTERGNEQFF,TGTGCTAGCAGCACAGAACGGGGGAATGAGCAGTTCTTC,TRBV7-7,-,TRBJ2-1,-
CASSKGQTETQYF,TGTGCCAGCAGTAAGGGGCAAACAGAGACCCAGTACTTC,TRBV2,-,TRBJ2-5,-
CSVVIGLAGLETQYF,TGCAGCGTTGTTATAGGTCTAGCGGGGTTGGAGACCCAGTACTTC,TRBV29-1,-,TRBJ2-5,TRBD2
CAISGELGKGGTEAFF,TGTGCCATCAGCGGCGAGTTGGGAAAGGGAGGAACTGAAGCTTTCTTT,TRBV10-3,few,TRBJ1-1,-
CASRFGTTSNQPQHF,TGTGCCAGCAGATTCGGGACAACAAGCAATCAGCCCCAGCATTTT,TRBV2,-,TRBJ1-5,-
CASSVSEYNEQFF,TGTGCCAGCAGCGTTAGTGAATACAATGAGCAGTTCTTC,TRBV9,-,TRBJ2-1,-
CASSVEQDNEKLFF,TGTGCCAGCAGTGTGGAACAGGATAATGAAAAACTGTTTTTT,TRBV2,few,TRBJ1-4,-
CASSPTGTGELFF,TGTGCCAGCAGCCCTACAGGGACCGGGGAGCTGTTTTTT,TRBV7-9,many,TRBJ2-2,-
CASSWTGEAETQYF,TGTGCCAGCAGCTGGACAGGGGAGGCAGAGACCCAGTACTTC,TRBV5-4,-,TRBJ2-5,TRBD1
CASSLRAENTEAFF,TGCGCCAGCAGCTTGAGAGCCGAGAACACTGAAGCTTTCTTT,TRBV5-1,-,TRBJ1-1,-
CASSPFELSYNEQFF,TGTGCCAGCTCACCATTTGAACTGTCCTACAATGAGCAGTTCTTC,TRBV18,-,TRBJ2-1,-
CASSYGGSYEQYF,TGTGCCAGTAGTTATGGCGGCTCCTACGAGCAGTACTTC,TRBV19,-,TRBJ2-7,-
CASSLAPAGGSETQYF,TGCGCCAGCAGCTTGGCCCCAGCAGGGGGATCAGAGACCCAGTACTTC,TRBV5-1,once,TRBJ2-5,TRBD1